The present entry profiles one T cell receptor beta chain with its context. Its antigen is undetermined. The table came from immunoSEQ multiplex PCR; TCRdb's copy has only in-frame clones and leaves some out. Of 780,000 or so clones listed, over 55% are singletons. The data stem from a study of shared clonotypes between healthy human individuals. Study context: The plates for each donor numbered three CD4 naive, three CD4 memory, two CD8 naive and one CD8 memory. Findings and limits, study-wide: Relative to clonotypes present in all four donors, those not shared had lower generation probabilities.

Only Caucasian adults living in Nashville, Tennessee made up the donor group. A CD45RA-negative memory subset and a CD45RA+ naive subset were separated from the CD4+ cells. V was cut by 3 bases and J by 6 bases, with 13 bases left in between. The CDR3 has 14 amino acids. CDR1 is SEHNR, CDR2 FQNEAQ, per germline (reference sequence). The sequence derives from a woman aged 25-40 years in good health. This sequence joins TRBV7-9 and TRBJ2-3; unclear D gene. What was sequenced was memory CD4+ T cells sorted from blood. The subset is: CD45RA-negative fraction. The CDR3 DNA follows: TGTGCCAGCAGCTTTACGGAGTTGGTGGATACGCAGTATTTT. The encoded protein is CASSFTELVDTQYF.